The clone carrying this TCR beta chain was seen many times. Per the germline V gene, CDR1 is DFQATT and CDR2 is SNEGSKA (reference sequence). The CDR3 consists of 14 residues. Trimming took off 1 base at V and 1 base at J, with 7 bases between the two ends. TCRdb processed the 5' RACE reads anew with MiXCR; each CDR3 protein has one entry. The repertoire holds approximately 690,000 distinct CDR3 sequences, with 5.5% to 7.5% as singletons. The data were taken from a study of identical twins. This TCR was recovered from a man in his late teens or twenties in good health. Material: naive T cells sorted from blood. V is TRBV20-1 and J is TRBJ2-2; the D is unclear. DNA for the CDR3: TGCAGTGCTAGAGTAAACCTGAACACCGGGGAGCTGTTTTTT. Protein: CSARVNLNTGELFF.